This T cell receptor beta chain was sequenced for a study of cytomegalovirus exposure and HLA in healthy donors. This PCR relied on a set of 60 Vbeta primers and 13 Jbeta primers. The table came from immunoSEQ multiplex PCR; TCRdb's copy has only in-frame clones and leaves some out. Among under 150,000 clones listed, about 81% were seen once. Among the donors, all were healthy bone marrow donors. The CDR3 consists of 15 residues. Germline CDR1 is SGHNT and CDR2 is YYREEE (reference sequence). Trimming took off 1 base at V and 0 bases at J, with 11 bases between the two ends. The sequenced sample was PBMCs. This receptor was obtained from a woman aged 50 to 60 in good health and CMV-seropositive. This chain joins TRBV5-4 and TRBJ2-7, with D possibly being TRBD2 (5 bases). The CDR3 loop is CASSLRGPSSYEQYF. The CDR3 nucleotides are TGTGCCAGCAGCTTGAGAGGGCCAAGCTCCTACGAGCAGTACTTC.